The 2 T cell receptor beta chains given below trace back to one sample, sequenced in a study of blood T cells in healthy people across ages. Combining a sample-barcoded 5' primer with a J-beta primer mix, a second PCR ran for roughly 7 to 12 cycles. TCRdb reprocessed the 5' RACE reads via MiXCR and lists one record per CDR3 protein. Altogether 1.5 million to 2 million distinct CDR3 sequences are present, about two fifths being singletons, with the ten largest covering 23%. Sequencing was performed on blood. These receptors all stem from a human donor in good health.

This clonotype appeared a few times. The CDR3 is CASSIPSSGGTNVLTF. In DNA form, the CDR3 reads TGCGCCAGCAGCATCCCCTCTTCGGGAGGGACCAACGTCCTGACTTTC. The chain recombines TRBV5-1 with TRBJ2-6, with 8 bases lining up with TRBD2. V lost 4 bases, J lost 8 bases, and 11 bases stayed unmatched. The CDR3 has 16 amino acids. Germline V gives CDR1 SGHRS, CDR2 YFSETQ. Full variable domain (missing parts from reference TRBV5-1 and TRBJ2-6): KAGVTQTPRYLIKTRGQQVTLSCSPISGHRSVSWYQQTPGQGLQFLFEYFSETQRNKGNFPGRFSGRQFSNSRSEMNVSTLELGDSALYLCASSIPSSGGTNVLTFGAGSRLTVL.

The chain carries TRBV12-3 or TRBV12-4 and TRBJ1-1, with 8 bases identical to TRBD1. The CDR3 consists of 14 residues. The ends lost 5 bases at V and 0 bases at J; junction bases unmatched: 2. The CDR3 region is CASSPQGVNTEAFF. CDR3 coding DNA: TGTGCCAGCAGTCCACAGGGGGTGAACACTGAAGCTTTCTTT.